The clone carrying this TCR beta chain was recorded once. Its antigen is not known. The CDR3 contains 16 residues. From germline, CDR1 is KGHSH and CDR2 LQKENI. V was pared by 4 bases and J by 8 bases, with 13 bases of the junction left unmatched. The data derive from a study of shared clonotypes between healthy human individuals. DNA at around 200 ng, 25,000 to 35,000 T cell genomes, went into sorted-subset replicate PCRs. Method: immunoSEQ multiplex PCR; TCRdb's copy keeps in-frame clones and lacks some. The sample contains over 2 million clones, approximately 95% of which appear only once. The study's findings and limits: Rarefaction analysis demonstrated incomplete sorted-subset sequencing notwithstanding large depth. Sequencing depth was expected to affect clonotype sharing among donors.

J is TRBJ2-1 and V is TRBV18; 8 nucleotides line up with TRBD2. The sequenced sample was naive CD4+ T cells sorted from blood. Described subset: CD45RA+ positively selected. The sequence was collected from a man younger than 35 in good health. CDR3 DNA sequence: TGTGCCAGCTCACGACCTAGCGGGCCCCCCGGGGATGAGCAGTTCTTC. Amino acids: CASSRPSGPPGDEQFF.